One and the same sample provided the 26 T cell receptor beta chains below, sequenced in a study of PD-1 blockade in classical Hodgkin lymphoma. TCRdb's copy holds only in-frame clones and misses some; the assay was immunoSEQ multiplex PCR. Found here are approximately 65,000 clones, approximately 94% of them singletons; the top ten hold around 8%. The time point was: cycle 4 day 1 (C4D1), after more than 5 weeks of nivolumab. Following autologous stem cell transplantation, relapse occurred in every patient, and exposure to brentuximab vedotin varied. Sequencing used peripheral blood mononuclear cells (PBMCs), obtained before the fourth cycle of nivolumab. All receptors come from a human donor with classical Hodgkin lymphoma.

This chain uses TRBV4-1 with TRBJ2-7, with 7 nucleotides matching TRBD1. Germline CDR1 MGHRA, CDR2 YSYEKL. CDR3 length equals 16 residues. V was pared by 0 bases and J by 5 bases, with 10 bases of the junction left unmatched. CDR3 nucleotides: TGCGCCAGCAGCCAAGATTACAGACAGGGTTTCGACGAGCAGTACTTC. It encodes CASSQDYRQGFDEQYF.

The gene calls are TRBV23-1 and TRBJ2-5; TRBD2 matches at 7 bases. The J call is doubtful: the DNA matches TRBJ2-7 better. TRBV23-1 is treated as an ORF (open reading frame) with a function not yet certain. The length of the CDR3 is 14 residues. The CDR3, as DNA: TGCGCCAGCAGACCCAGGGAGGGAGGCTACGAGCAGTACTTC. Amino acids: CASRPREGGYEQYF.

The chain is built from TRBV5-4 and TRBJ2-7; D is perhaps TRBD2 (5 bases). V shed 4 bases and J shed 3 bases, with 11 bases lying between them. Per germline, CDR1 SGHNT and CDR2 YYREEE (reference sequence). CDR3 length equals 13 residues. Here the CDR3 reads CASSQVGLYEQYF. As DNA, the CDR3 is TGTGCCAGCAGCCAGGTTGGACTCTACGAGCAGTACTTC.

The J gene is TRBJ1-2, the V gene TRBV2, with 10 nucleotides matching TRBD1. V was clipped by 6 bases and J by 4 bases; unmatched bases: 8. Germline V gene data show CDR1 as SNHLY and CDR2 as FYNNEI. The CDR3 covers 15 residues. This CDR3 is CASRYRDRGAYGYTF. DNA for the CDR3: TGTGCCAGCAGGTACCGGGACAGGGGCGCCTATGGCTACACCTTC.

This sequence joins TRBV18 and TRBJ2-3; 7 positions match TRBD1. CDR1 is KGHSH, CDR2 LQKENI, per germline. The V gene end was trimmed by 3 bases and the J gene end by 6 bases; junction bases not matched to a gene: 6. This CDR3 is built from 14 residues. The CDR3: CASSPRTGVDTQYF. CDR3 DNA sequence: TGTGCCAGCTCACCGAGGACAGGTGTGGATACGCAGTATTTT.

In nucleotides, the CDR3 is TGTGCCAGTAGTACCCGAGGTAGACAGGGTGATCAGCCCCAGCATTTT. This gives the protein CASSTRGRQGDQPQHF. The rearrangement uses TRBV19 and TRBJ1-5, with 7 bases matching TRBD1. Germline assignment: CDR1 LNHDA and CDR2 SQIVND (reference sequence). The CDR3 contains 16 residues. Trimming cost V 4 bases and J 5 bases; bases outside gene matches: 11.

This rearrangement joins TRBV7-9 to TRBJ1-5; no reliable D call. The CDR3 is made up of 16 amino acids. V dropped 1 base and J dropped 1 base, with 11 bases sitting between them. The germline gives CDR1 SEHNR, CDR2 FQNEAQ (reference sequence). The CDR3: CASSLGGQESNQPQHF. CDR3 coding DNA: TGTGCCAGCAGCTTAGGTGGTCAGGAGAGCAATCAGCCCCAGCATTTT.

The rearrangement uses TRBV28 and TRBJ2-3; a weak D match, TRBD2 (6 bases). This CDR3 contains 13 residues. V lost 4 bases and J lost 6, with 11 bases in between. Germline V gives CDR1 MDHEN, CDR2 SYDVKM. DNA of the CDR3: TGTGCCAGCAGTTCTCACGGGGGTGATACGCAGTATTTT. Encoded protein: CASSSHGGDTQYF. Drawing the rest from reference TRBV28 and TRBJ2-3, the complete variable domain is DVKVTQSSRYLVKRTGEKVFLECVQDMDHENMFWYRQDPGLGLRLIYFSYDVKMKEKGDIPEGYSVSREKKERFSLILESASTNQTSMYLCASSSHGGDTQYFGPGTRLTVL.

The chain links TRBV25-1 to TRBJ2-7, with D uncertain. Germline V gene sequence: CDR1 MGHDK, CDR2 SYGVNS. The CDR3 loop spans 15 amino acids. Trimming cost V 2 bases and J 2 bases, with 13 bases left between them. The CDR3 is CASSEVGNAAYEQYF. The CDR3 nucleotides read TGTGCCAGCAGTGAAGTTGGAAACGCGGCCTACGAGCAGTACTTC.

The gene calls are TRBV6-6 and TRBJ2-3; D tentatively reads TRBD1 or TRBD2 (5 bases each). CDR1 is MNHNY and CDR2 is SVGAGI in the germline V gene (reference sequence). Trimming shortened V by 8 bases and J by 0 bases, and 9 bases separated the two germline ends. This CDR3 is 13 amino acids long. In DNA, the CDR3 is TGTGCCAGCGACGGGACGAGCACAGATACGCAGTATTTT. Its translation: CASDGTSTDTQYF.

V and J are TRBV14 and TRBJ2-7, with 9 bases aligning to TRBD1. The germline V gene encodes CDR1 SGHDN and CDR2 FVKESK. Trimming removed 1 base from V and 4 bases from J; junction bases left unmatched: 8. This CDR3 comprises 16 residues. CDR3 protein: CASSQATGTGMYEQYF. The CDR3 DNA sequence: TGTGCCAGCAGCCAAGCCACCGGGACAGGGATGTACGAGCAGTACTTC. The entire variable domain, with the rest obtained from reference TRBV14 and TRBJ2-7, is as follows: EAGVTQFPSHSVIEKGQTVTLRCDPISGHDNLYWYRRVMGKEIKFLLHFVKESKQDESGMPNNRFLAERTGGTYSTLKVQPAELEDSGVYFCASSQATGTGMYEQYFGPGTRLTVT.

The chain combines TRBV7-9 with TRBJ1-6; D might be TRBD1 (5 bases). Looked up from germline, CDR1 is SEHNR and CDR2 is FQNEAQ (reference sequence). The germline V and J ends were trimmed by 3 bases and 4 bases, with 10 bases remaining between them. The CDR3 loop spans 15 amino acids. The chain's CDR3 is CASSLARQYNSPLHF. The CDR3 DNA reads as TGTGCCAGCAGCTTGGCCCGACAGTATAATTCACCCCTCCACTTT.

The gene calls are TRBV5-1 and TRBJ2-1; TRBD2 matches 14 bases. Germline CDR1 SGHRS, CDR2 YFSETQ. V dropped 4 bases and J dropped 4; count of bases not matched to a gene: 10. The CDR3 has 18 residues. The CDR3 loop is CASSPGLAGEGIYNEQFF. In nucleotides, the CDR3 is TGCGCCAGCAGCCCGGGACTAGCGGGGGAAGGAATTTACAATGAGCAGTTCTTC.

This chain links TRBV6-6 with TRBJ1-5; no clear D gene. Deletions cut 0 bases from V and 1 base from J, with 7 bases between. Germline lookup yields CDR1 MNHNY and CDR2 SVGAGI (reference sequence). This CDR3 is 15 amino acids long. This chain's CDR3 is CASSYSERSNQPQHF. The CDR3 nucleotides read TGTGCCAGCAGTTACTCGGAACGGAGCAATCAGCCCCAGCATTTT.

The CDR3 reads CASWAGTLNSPLHF. In DNA, the CDR3 is TGTGCCAGCTGGGCCGGGACACTCAATTCACCCCTCCACTTT. The chain joins TRBV28 to TRBJ1-6, with D perhaps TRBD1 (6 bases). From germline, CDR1 is MDHEN and CDR2 SYDVKM. This CDR3 is built from 14 residues. The V end lost 8 bases, the J end lost 7 bases, and 15 bases lay between the germline ends.

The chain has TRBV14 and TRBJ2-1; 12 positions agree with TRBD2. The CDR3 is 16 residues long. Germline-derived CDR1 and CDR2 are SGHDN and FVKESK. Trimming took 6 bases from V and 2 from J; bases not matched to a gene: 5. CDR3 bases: TGTGCCAGCAGTCGACTAGCGGGAGACCCCTACAATGAGCAGTTCTTC. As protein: CASSRLAGDPYNEQFF.

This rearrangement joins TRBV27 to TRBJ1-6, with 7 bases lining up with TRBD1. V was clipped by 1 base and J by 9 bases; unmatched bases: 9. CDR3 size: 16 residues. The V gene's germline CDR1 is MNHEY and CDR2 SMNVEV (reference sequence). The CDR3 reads CASSLFQGDFSSPLHF. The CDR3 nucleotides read TGTGCCAGCAGTTTATTTCAGGGGGACTTCTCTTCACCCCTCCACTTT.

CDR3 bases: TGTGCCAGCTCACTTCTAATAGACAATGAGCAGTTCTTC. Translated: CASSLLIDNEQFF. The chain recombines TRBV18 with TRBJ2-1, with unresolved D. The length of the CDR3 is 13 residues. CDR1 KGHSH and CDR2 LQKENI come from the germline V gene. The ends were cut back, 4 bases at V and 5 bases at J, with 9 bases in the middle.

DNA for the CDR3: TGTGCCAGCAGAGAGACACCTCTTGCTAACTATGGCTACACCTTC. Residues: CASRETPLANYGYTF. V usage is TRBV27 and J usage is TRBJ1-2; D is unclear. The CDR3 totals 15 residues. CDR1 is MNHEY, CDR2 SMNVEV, per germline (reference sequence). Between the trimmed V and J ends, which lost 6 bases and 0 bases, there was a span of 14 bases.

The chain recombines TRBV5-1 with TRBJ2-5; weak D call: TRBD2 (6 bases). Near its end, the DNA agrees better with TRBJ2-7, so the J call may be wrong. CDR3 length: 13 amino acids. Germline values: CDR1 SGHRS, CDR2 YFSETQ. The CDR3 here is CASSLSGGDEQYF. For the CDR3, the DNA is TGCGCCAGCAGCTTGTCCGGGGGAGACGAGCAGTACTTC.

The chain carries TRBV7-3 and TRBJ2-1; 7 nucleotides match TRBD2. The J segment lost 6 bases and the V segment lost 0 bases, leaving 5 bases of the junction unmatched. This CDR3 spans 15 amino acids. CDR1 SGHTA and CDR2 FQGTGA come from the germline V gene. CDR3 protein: CASSLTRERRNEQFF. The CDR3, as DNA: TGTGCCAGCAGCTTAACGCGGGAGAGGCGCAATGAGCAGTTCTTC.

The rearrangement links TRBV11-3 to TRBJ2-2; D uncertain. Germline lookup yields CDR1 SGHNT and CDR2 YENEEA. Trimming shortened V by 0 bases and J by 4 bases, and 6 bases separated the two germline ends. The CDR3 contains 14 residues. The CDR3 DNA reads TGTGCCAGCAGCTTAGATCGGAGCACCGGGGAGCTGTTTTTT. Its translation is CASSLDRSTGELFF. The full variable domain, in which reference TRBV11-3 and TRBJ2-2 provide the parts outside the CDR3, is EAGVVQSPRYKIIEKKQPVAFWCNPISGHNTLYWYLQNLGQGPELLIRYENEEAVDDSQLPKDRFSAERLKGVDSTLKIQPAELGDSAVYLCASSLDRSTGELFFGEGSRLTVL.

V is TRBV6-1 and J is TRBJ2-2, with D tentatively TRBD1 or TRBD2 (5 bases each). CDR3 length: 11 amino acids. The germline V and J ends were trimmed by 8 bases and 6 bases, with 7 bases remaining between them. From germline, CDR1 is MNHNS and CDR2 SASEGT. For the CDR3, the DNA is TGTGCCAGCGAGGGGCCCGGGGAGCTGTTTTTT. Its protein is CASEGPGELFF.

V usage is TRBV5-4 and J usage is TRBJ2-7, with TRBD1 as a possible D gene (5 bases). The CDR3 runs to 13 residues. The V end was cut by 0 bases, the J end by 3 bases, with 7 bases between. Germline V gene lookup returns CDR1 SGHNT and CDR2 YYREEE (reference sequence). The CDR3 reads CASSLATDYEQYF. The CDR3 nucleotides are TGTGCCAGCAGCTTGGCGACAGACTACGAGCAGTACTTC. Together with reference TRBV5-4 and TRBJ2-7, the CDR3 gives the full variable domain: ETGVTQSPTHLIKTRGQQVTLRCSSQSGHNTVSWYQQALGQGPQFIFQYYREEENGRGNFPPRFSGLQFPNYSSELNVNALELDDSALYLCASSLATDYEQYFGPGTRLTVT.

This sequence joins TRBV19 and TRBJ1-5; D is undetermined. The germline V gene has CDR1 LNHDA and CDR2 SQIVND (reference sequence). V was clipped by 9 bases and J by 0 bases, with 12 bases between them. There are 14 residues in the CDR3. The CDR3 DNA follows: TGTGCCAGCAGCGAATTGCGTAGCAATCAGCCCCAGCATTTT. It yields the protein CASSELRSNQPQHF.

The CDR3: CASSPGLATDTQYF. Written as DNA, the CDR3 is TGTGCCAGCAGCCCGGGACTAGCGACAGATACGCAGTATTTT. This rearrangement joins TRBV5-4 to TRBJ2-3, with TRBD2 matching 10 bases. Germline CDR1 SGHNT, CDR2 YYREEE (reference sequence). With V trimmed by 4 bases and J by 3 bases, 2 bases remained unmatched. This CDR3 is 14 amino acids long.